The T cell receptor beta chain under discussion was sequenced for a study of shared clonotypes between healthy human individuals. For the study at large: Each donor contributed plates that comprised three CD4 naive, three CD4 memory, two CD8 naive and one CD8 memory. General study results and limits: Measured sharing among donors was expected to vary with sequencing depth.

The germline V gene encodes CDR1 MDHEN and CDR2 SYDVKM. V lost 5 bases and J 6 bases, leaving 17 bases between the germline ends. This CDR3 spans 15 amino acids. This clone has a single count. The antigen is not known. Per the study methods: Owing to the provision of junction-only sequences devoid of quality scores by immunoSEQ, filtering differed. Produced via immunoSEQ multiplex PCR; TCRdb's table is partial and in-frame only. D and trimming come from the DNA, and the V and J calls and clone size come from that table. Of 2 million to 3 million clones in the sample, roughly 93% are singletons; the top ten hold 0.36%.

The V and J genes are TRBV28 and TRBJ2-1, with a tentative D call TRBD2 (6 bases). Sequencing input: naive CD4+ T cells from PBMCs. Subset meaning: CD45RA+ positively selected. The receptor's source is a man in his late teens or twenties in good health. Some clones in this sample may be carry-over from other donors' samples. The chain's CDR3 is CASSRRREPTNEQFF. CDR3 DNA: TGTGCCAGCAGTCGTCGGCGGGAACCGACCAATGAGCAGTTCTTC.